This T cell receptor beta chain was observed in a study of response to subunit inactivated influenza vaccine. This clonotype has a handful of counts. Its matching antigen is unknown. From the RT-PCR reads, TCRdb called clonotypes with MiXCR, one entry per CDR3 protein. The table lists about 780,000 distinct CDR3 sequences, under 20% of them singletons. This CDR3 region has 15 residues. V was cut by 0 bases and J by 5 bases, with 14 bases left in between. Germline values: CDR1 SGDLS, CDR2 YYNGEE. General study findings and limits: The authors proposed limited new T cell recruitment per seasonal influenza vaccination.

The chain combines TRBV9 with TRBJ1-1; D call uncertain. The receptor was isolated from a man in his fifties who received an inactivated influenza vaccine. Sequenced here: PBMCs from blood, sampled less than 6 days after vaccination. The CDR3 here is CASSVDGVPTTEAFF. The CDR3 nucleotides are TGTGCCAGCAGCGTAGACGGGGTGCCAACGACTGAAGCTTTCTTT.